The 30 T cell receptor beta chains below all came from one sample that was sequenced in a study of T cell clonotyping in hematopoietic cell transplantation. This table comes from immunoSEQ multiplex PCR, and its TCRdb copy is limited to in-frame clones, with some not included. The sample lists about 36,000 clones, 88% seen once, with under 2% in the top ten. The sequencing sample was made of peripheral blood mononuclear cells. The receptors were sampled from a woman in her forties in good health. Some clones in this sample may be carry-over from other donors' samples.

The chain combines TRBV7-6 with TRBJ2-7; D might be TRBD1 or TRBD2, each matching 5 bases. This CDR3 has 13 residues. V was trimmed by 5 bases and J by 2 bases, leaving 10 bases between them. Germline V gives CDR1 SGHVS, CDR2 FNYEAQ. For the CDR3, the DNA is TGTGCCAGCAGCCCGGGGCAGACCTACGAGCAGTACTTC. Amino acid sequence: CASSPGQTYEQYF.

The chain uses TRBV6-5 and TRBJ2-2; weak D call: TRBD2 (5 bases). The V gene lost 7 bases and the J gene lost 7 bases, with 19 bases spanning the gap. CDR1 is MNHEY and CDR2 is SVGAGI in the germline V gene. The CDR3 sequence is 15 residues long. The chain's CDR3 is CASTPRLDSYGELFF. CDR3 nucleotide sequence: TGTGCCAGCACTCCACGATTGGACTCTTACGGGGAGCTGTTTTTT.

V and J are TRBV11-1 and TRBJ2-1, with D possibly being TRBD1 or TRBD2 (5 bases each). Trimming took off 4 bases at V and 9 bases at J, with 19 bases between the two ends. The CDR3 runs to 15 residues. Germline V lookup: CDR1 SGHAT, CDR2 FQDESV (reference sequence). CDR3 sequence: CASSSPGLIGREQFF. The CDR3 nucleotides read TGTGCCAGCAGCTCGCCGGGGCTGATTGGGCGTGAGCAGTTCTTC.

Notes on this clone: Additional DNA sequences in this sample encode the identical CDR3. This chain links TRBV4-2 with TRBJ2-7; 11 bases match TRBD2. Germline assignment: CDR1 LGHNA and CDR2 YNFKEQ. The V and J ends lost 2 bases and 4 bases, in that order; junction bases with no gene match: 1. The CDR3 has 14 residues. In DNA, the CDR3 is TGTGCCAGCAGCCAAACTAGCGGGAGTTACGAGCAGTACTTC. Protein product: CASSQTSGSYEQYF.

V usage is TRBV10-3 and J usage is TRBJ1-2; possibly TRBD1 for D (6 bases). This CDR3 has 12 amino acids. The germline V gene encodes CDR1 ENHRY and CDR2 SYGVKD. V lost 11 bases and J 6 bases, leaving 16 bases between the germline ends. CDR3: CASGGAEDGYTF. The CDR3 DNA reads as TGTGCCTCGGGGGGGGCGGAGGATGGCTACACCTTC.

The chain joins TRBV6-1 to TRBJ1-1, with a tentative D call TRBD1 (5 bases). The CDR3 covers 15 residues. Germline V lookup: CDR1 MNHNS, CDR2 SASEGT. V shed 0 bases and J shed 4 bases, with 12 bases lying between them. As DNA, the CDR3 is TGTGCCAGCAGTGAAGCCCCCAGGGCTGGCACTGAAGCTTTCTTT. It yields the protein CASSEAPRAGTEAFF.

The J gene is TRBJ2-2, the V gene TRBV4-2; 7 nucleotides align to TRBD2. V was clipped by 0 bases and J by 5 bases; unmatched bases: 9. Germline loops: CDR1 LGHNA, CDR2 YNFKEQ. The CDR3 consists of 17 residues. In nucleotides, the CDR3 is TGTGCCAGCAGCCAAGAACCTAGCGGAGGGGAAACCGGGGAGCTGTTTTTT. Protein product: CASSQEPSGGETGELFF.

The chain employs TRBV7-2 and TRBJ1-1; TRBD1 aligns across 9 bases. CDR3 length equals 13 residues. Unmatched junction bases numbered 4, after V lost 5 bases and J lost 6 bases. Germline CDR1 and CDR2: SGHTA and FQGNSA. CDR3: CASSGYRGPEAFF. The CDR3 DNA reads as TGTGCCAGCAGCGGCTACAGGGGGCCTGAAGCTTTCTTT. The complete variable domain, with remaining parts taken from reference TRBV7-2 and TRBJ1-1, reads GAGVSQSPSNKVTEKGKDVELRCDPISGHTALYWYRQSLGQGLEFLIYFQGNSAPDKSGLPSDRFSAERTGGSVSTLTIQRTQQEDSAVYLCASSGYRGPEAFFGQGTRLTVV.

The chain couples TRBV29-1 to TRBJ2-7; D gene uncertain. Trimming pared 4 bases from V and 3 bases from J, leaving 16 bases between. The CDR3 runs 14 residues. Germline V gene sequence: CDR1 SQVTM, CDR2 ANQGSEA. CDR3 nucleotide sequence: TGCAGCGTTGGGCAGACGAAATTACGCTACGAGCAGTACTTC. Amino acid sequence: CSVGQTKLRYEQYF.

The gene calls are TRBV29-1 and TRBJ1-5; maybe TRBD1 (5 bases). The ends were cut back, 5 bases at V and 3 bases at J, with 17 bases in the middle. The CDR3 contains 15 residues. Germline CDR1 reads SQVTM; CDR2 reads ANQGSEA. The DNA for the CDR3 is TGCAGCGTTCGAACGGGAGACAGAGACAATCAGCCCCAGCATTTT. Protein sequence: CSVRTGDRDNQPQHF.

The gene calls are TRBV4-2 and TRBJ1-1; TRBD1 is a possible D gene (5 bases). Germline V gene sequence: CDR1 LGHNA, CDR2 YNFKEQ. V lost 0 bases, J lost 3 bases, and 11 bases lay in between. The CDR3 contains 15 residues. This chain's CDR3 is CASSQEAGRDTEAFF. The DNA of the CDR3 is TGTGCCAGCAGCCAAGAGGCGGGCAGGGACACTGAAGCTTTCTTT.

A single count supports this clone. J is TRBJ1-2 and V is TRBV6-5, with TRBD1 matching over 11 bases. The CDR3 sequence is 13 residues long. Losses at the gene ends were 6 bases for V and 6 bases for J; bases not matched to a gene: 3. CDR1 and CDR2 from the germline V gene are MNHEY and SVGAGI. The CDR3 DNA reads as TGTGCCAGCAGACGGACAGGGGGCGATGGCTACACCTTC. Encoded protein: CASRRTGGDGYTF.

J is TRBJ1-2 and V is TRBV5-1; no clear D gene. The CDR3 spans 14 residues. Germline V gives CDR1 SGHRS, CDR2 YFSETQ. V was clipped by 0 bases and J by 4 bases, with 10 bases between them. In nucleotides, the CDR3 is TGCGCCAGCAGCTTGGTCGACCCGTCCTATGGCTACACCTTC. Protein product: CASSLVDPSYGYTF.

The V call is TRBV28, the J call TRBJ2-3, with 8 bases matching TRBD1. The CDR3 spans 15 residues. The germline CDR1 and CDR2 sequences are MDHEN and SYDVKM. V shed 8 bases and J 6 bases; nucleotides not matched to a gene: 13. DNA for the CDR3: TGTGCCAGCGGTGGCAGGGGGCTTTTGTGGGATACGCAGTATTTT. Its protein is CASGGRGLLWDTQYF.

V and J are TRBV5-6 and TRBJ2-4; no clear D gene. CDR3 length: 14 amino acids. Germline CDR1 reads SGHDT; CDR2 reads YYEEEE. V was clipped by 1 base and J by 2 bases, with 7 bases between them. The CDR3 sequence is CASSLILTKNIQYF. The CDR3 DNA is TGTGCCAGCAGCTTGATCCTAACCAAAAACATTCAGTACTTC.

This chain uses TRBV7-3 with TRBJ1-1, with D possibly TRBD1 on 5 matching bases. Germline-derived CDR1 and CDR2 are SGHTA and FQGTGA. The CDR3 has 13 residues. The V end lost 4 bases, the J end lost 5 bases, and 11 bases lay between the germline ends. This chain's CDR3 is CASSSHGATEAFF. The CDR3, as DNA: TGTGCCAGCAGCTCCCATGGGGCTACTGAAGCTTTCTTT.

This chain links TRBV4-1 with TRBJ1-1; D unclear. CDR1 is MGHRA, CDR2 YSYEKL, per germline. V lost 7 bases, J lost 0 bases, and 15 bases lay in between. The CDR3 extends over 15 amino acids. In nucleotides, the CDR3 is TGCGCCAGCATACTAAACCCCTCGGTGAACACTGAAGCTTTCTTT. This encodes CASILNPSVNTEAFF.

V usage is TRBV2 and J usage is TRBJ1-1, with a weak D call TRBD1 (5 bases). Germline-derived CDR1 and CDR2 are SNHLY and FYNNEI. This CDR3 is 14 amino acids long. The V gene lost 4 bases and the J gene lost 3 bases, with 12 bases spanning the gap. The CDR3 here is CASSVIRDYTEAFF. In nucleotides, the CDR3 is TGTGCCAGCAGTGTCATCAGGGACTACACTGAAGCTTTCTTT.

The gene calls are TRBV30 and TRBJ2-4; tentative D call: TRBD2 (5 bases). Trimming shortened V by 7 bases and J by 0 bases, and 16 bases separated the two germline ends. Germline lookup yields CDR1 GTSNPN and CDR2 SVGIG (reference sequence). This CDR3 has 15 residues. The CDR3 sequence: CAYDRRGLAKNIQYF. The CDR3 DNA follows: TGTGCCTACGACCGTCGGGGTCTAGCCAAAAACATTCAGTACTTC. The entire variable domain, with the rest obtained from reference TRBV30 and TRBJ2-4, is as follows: SQTIHQWPATLVQPVGSPLSLECTVEGTSNPNLYWYRQAAGRGLQLLFYSVGIGQISSEVPQNLSASRPQDRQFILSSKKLLLSDSGFYLCAYDRRGLAKNIQYFGAGTRLSVL.

In DNA form, the CDR3 reads TGTGCCAGCAGTTACTCGAATCAGATCAATGAGCAGTTCTTC. Translated, it gives CASSYSNQINEQFF. The rearrangement joins TRBV6-5 to TRBJ2-1; D ambiguous. Germline assignment: CDR1 MNHEY and CDR2 SVGAGI. V lost 0 bases to trimming and J lost 6 bases, with 9 bases between them. The CDR3 is 14 residues long.

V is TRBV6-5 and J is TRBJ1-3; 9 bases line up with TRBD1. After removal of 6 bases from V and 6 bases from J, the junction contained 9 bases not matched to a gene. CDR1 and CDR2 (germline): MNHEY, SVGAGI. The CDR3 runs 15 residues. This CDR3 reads CASRRTGGAVNTIYF. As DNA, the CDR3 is TGTGCCAGCAGGAGAACAGGGGGCGCGGTAAACACCATATATTTT.

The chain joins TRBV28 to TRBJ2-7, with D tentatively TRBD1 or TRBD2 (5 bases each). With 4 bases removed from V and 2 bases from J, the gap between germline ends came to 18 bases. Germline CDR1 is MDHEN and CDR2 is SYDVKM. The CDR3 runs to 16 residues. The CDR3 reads CASSSSGAGRTYEQYF. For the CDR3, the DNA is TGTGCCAGCAGTTCTTCCGGGGCAGGCCGAACCTACGAGCAGTACTTC. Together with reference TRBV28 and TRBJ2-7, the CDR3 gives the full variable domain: DVKVTQSSRYLVKRTGEKVFLECVQDMDHENMFWYRQDPGLGLRLIYFSYDVKMKEKGDIPEGYSVSREKKERFSLILESASTNQTSMYLCASSSSGAGRTYEQYFGPGTRLTVT.

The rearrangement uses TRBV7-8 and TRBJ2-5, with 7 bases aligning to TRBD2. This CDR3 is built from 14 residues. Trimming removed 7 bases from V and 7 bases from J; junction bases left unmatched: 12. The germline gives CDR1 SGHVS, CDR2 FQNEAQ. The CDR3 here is CASKPAGVLATQYF. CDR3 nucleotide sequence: TGTGCCAGCAAACCTGCGGGGGTGTTAGCGACCCAGTACTTC.

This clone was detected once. DNA of the CDR3: TGTGCCAGCAGTGTTGGGGGGGCAGGCGAGCAGTACTTC. Its translation is CASSVGGAGEQYF. The chain is built from TRBV6-4 and TRBJ2-7; tentative D call: TRBD2 (7 bases). The ends were cut back, 4 bases at V and 6 bases at J, with 13 bases in the middle. This CDR3 is built from 13 residues. The V gene's germline CDR1 is MRHNA and CDR2 SNTAGT.

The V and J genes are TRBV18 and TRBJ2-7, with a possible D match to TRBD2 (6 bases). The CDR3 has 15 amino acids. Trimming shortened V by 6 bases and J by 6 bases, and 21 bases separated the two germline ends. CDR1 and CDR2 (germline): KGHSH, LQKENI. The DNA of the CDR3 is TGTGCCAGCTCTCCCGCACGGGGGAGGATAGGCGAGCAGTACTTC. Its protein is CASSPARGRIGEQYF.

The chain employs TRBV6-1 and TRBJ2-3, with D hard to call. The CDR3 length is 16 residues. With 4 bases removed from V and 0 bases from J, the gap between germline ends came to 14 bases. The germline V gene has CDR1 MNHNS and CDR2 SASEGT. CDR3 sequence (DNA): TGTGCCAGCAGTGGAAAGGTGGGCACTAGCACAGATACGCAGTATTTT. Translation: CASSGKVGTSTDTQYF.

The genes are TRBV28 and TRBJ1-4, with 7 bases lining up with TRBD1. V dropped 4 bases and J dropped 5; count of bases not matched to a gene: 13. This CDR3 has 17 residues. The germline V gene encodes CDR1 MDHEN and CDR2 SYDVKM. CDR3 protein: CASSSSNTGDGNEKLFF. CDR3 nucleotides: TGTGCCAGCAGTTCGTCTAACACAGGGGACGGGAATGAAAAACTGTTTTTT.

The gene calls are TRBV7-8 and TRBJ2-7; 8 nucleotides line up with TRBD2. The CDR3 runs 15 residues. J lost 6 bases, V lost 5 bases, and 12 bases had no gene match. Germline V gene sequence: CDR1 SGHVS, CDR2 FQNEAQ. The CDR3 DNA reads TGTGCCAGCAGCACCACCCCCGGGACTAGTTCCGAGCAGTACTTC. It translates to CASSTTPGTSSEQYF.

CDR3 residues: CASLSTSGVQETQYF. In nucleotides, the CDR3 is TGTGCCAGCCTTTCAACTAGTGGGGTCCAAGAGACCCAGTACTTC. The J gene is TRBJ2-5, the V gene TRBV2; possible D gene TRBD2, 5 bases. The CDR3 is made up of 15 amino acids. The V end lost 8 bases, the J end lost 1 base, and 17 bases lay between the germline ends. Germline V lookup: CDR1 SNHLY, CDR2 FYNNEI.

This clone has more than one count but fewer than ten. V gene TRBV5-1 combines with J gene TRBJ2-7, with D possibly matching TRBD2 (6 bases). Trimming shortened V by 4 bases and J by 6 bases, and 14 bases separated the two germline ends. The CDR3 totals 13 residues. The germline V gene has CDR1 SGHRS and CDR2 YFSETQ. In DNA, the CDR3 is TGCGCCAGCAGCCCGGGACTTTCTAGCGAGCAGTACTTC. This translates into CASSPGLSSEQYF. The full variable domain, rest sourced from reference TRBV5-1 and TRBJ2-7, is KAGVTQTPRYLIKTRGQQVTLSCSPISGHRSVSWYQQTPGQGLQFLFEYFSETQRNKGNFPGRFSGRQFSNSRSEMNVSTLELGDSALYLCASSPGLSSEQYFGPGTRLTVT.